The 9 T cell receptor beta chains in this list originate from one sample, sequenced in a study of blood T cells in healthy people across ages. Together with a sample-barcoded 5' primer, a J-beta primer mix was included in a second PCR lasting about 6 to 12 cycles. Via MiXCR, TCRdb re-called the 5' RACE reads, giving one row per CDR3 protein. The profile covers some 920,000 distinct CDR3 sequences, with roughly half appearing a single time and around a fifth taken by the ten largest. Input material: blood. The receptors originated from a woman between 55 and 75 years old in good health.

The chain has TRBV25-1 and TRBJ2-5, with D tentatively TRBD2 (6 bases). V lost 1 base and J 6 bases, leaving 12 bases between the germline ends. Per the germline V gene, CDR1 is MGHDK and CDR2 is SYGVNS. CDR3 length: 14 amino acids. The chain's CDR3 is CASSEFGEAQTQYF. The CDR3 region has the DNA TGTGCCAGCAGTGAATTCGGGGAGGCGCAGACCCAGTACTTC.

This chain links TRBV27 with TRBJ2-3; D is uncertain. CDR3 length: 16 amino acids. The V and J ends lost 3 bases and 0 bases respectively, with 13 bases between them. The germline V gene has CDR1 MNHEY and CDR2 SMNVEV (reference sequence). As DNA, the CDR3 is TGTGCCAGCAGTTTTTTGGTAGGGTTGAGCACAGATACGCAGTATTTT. It translates to CASSFLVGLSTDTQYF.

The chain employs TRBV5-1 and TRBJ2-3; the match to TRBD2 covers 8 bases. With 2 bases clipped from V and 3 bases from J, the junction kept 8 bases outside the gene matches. CDR3 length equals 16 residues. CDR1 is SGHRS and CDR2 is YFSETQ in the germline V gene. CDR3 sequence reads: CASSFSGKIHTDTQYF. The CDR3 DNA reads as TGCGCCAGCAGCTTTAGCGGGAAGATTCATACAGATACGCAGTATTTT.

This clonotype was recorded once. The chain joins TRBV20-1 to TRBJ2-7; D not resolved. The germline V and J ends were trimmed by 3 bases and 2 bases, with 17 bases remaining between them. Germline CDR1 and CDR2: DFQATT and SNEGSKA (reference sequence). There are 15 residues in the CDR3. The CDR3 here is CSARKGSGFAYEQYF. CDR3 nucleotide sequence: TGCAGTGCTAGGAAAGGTTCTGGATTCGCCTACGAGCAGTACTTC.

The gene calls are TRBV4-3 and TRBJ2-7; 8 nucleotides align to TRBD1. There are 18 residues in the CDR3. Trimming took 0 bases from V and 3 from J; bases not matched to a gene: 13. Germline V gives CDR1 LGHNA, CDR2 YSLEER. In nucleotides, the CDR3 is TGCGCCAGCAGCCAAGATAAACTCTCAGGGGGCGGCCTCTACGAGCAGTACTTC. Its translation is CASSQDKLSGGGLYEQYF.

V and J are TRBV12-3 or TRBV12-4 and TRBJ1-2; 7 nucleotides line up with TRBD1. V was clipped by 6 bases and J by 8 bases; unmatched bases: 18. The CDR3 consists of 16 residues. The CDR3 nucleotides read TGTGCCAGCAGAAAAAATGACAGGGCCCTGTATCCCGGCTACACCTTC. This translates into CASRKNDRALYPGYTF.

V is TRBV24-1 and J is TRBJ2-7; 9 nucleotides match TRBD1. The germline CDR1 and CDR2 sequences are KGHDR and SFDVKD. The V gene end was trimmed by 3 bases and the J gene end by 7 bases; junction bases not matched to a gene: 12. The CDR3 contains 16 residues. The CDR3 DNA is TGTGCCACCAGTGATCCCACCGGGACAGGGCGCAATGAGCAGTACTTC. It is translated as CATSDPTGTGRNEQYF.

The chain uses TRBV24-1 and TRBJ1-5; no clear D. The CDR3 extends over 12 amino acids. Trimming pared 3 bases from V and 6 bases from J, leaving 5 bases between. From germline, CDR1 is KGHDR and CDR2 SFDVKD. The DNA of the CDR3 is TGTGCCACCAGTGATCCCATTCAGCCCCAGCATTTT. Translation: CATSDPIQPQHF.

The rearrangement links TRBV12-3 or TRBV12-4 to TRBJ1-6; 7 bases agree with TRBD1. The CDR3 is made up of 14 amino acids. J was trimmed by 10 bases and V by 5 bases; bases with no gene match: 8. As DNA, the CDR3 is TGTGCCAGCAGTGTCTCTAGGGGGCTATCACCCCTCCACTTT. Encoded protein: CASSVSRGLSPLHF.